The sequence of this TCR beta chain was determined in a study of vaccination and CD4 T cells after COVID-19. Overall study: Overlapping peptides of the spike proteins of SARS-CoV-2, HCoV-NL63, HCoV-OC43 and HCoV-229E were used for cell stimulation. Study outcomes and limitations: Analysis of convalescent patients found that 304 of 307 vaccine-specific clones were spike mono-reactive.

Stated treatment: roughly nine-day PBMC culture with coronavirus spike peptide pools or control peptides (ViraFEST assay). In this sample, this clonotype turned up a few times. Its antigen is as yet unknown. The CDR3 extends over 13 amino acids. Deletions cut 6 bases from V and 3 bases from J, with 9 bases between. Scientists ran DNA taken from cultured CD4+ T cells through the Oncomine TCR Beta short-read assay for sequencing. Using the QIAamp micro DNA kit, genomic DNA was extracted from the CD4+ T cells that had been cultured. In TCRdb, the PCR reads were re-called with MiXCR into one record per CDR3 protein. Counted here are over 15,000 distinct CDR3 sequences, 52% occurring once; the ten biggest clones make up about 4%.

The clonotype originates from a human donor who had recovered from COVID-19. Sequences were derived from CD4+ T cells from blood, cultured in vitro, sampled before SARS-CoV-2 vaccination. This chain connects TRBV12-3 or TRBV12-4 to TRBJ1-5; no clear D. CDR3 residues: CASSRRVNQPQHF. As DNA, the CDR3 is TGTGCCAGCAGCCGGAGAGTCAATCAGCCCCAGCATTTT.